This T cell receptor beta chain was sequenced during a study of beta chain features in type 1 diabetes. Study conclusions and caveats: TCRB CDR3s were moderately but significantly shorter in Type 1 diabetes patients in all four CD4+ subsets.

Cells sorted by CD45RO/CCR7/CD25/CD127/CD95/CD27 comprised CD4+ naive, central memory, regulatory and stem cell-like memory cells. The V gene lost 4 bases and the J gene lost 1 base, with 16 bases spanning the gap. The length of the CDR3 is 16 residues. Germline CDR1 is MDHEN and CDR2 is SYDVKM. For this clone: Its specificity is not known.

As every portion of the isolated RNA was reverse transcribed, the sequencing read expressed TCRB transcripts. Only in-frame clones appear in the TCRdb table, and some are missing; sequencing was by immunoSEQ multiplex PCR. The sample includes roughly 260,000 clones, roughly 20% of them seen just once. The sample taken for sequencing was naive CD4+ T cells from blood. The receptor's source is a woman between 40 and 50 years old with type 1 diabetes. The chain is built from TRBV28 and TRBJ2-5; D call uncertain. CDR3 sequence reads: CASSSPRSPIQETQYF. The CDR3, as DNA: TGTGCCAGCAGTTCCCCCAGGTCTCCTATCCAAGAGACCCAGTACTTC.